This TCR beta chain was captured in a study of CD8+CD57+ T cells in acquired aplastic anemia. CDR3 and TCR beta VDJ profiling relied on genomic DNA as the template. TCRdb re-called the reads through MiXCR, storing one row per CDR3 protein. The table records roughly 160,000 distinct CDR3 sequences, about three fifths of them present only once. Germline assignment: CDR1 WSHSY and CDR2 SAAADI. The CDR3 is 17 amino acids. V lost 6 bases to trimming and J lost 8 bases; unmatched junction nucleotides: 18. The table lists this clonotype with many counts. The V call is TRBV10-2, the J call TRBJ2-1; 8 bases are shared with TRBD2. This TCR derives from a human donor in good health. Specimen: sorted CD4+, CD8+, or CD8+CD57+ T cells (not recorded which) from PBMCs. The CDR3 sequence is CASRGSSVQPGGDEQFF. The CDR3 region has the DNA TGCGCCAGCAGGGGGTCTAGCGTTCAACCGGGGGGGGATGAGCAGTTCTTC.